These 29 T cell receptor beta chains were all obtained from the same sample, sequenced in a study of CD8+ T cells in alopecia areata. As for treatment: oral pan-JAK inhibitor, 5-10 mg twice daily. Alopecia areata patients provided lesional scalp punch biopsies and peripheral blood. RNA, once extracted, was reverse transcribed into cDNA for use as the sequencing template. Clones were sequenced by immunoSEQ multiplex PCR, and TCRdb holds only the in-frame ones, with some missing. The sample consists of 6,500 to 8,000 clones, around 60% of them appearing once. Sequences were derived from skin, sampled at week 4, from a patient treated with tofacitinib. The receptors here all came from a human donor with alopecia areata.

Written as DNA, the CDR3 is TGTGCCAGCAGCTTGGATAGCGTCACCTACGAGCAGTACTTC. Translated: CASSLDSVTYEQYF. The genes are TRBV5-5 and TRBJ2-7, with D possibly being TRBD2 (5 bases). CDR3 length equals 14 residues. Between the trimmed V and J ends, which lost 0 bases and 2 bases, there was a span of 9 bases. From germline, CDR1 is SGHKS and CDR2 YYEKEE (reference sequence).

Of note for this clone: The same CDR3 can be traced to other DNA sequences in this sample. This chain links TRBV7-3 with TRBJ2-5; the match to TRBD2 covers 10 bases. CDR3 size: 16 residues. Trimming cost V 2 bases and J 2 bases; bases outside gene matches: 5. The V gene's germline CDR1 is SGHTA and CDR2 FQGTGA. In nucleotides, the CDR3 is TGTGCCAGCAGCTTAGGGCCAGCGGGGGGGCAAGAGACCCAGTACTTC. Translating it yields CASSLGPAGGQETQYF.

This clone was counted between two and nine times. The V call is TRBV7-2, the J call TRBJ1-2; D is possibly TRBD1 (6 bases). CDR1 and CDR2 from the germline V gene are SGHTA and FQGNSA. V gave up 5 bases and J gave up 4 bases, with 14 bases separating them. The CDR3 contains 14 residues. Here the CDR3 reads CASSPGGAGYGYTF. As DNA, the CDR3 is TGTGCCAGCAGCCCGGGGGGGGCAGGCTATGGCTACACCTTC.

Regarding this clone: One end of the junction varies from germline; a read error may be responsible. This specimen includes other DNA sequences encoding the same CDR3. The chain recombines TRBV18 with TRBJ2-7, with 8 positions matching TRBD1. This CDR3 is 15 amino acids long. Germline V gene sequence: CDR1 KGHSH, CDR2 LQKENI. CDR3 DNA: TGCGCCAGCTCACTGGAACAGGGGGTAATTATGGAGCAGTACTTC. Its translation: CASSLEQGVIMEQYF.

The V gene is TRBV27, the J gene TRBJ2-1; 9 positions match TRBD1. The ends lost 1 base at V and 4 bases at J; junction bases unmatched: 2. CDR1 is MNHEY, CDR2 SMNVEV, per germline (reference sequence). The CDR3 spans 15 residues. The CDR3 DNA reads TGTGCCAGCAGTTTATTACAGGGGGCTTACAATGAGCAGTTCTTC. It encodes CASSLLQGAYNEQFF.

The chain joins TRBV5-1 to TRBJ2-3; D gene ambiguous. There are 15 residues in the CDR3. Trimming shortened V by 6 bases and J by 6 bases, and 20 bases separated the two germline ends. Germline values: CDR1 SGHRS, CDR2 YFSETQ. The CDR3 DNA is TGCGCCAGCATGGACGGTGGCGGTATGGCGGATACGCAGTATTTT. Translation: CASMDGGGMADTQYF.

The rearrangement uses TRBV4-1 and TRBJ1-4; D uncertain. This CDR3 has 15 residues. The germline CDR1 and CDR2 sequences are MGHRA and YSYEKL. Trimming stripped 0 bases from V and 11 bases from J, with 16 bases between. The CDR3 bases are TGCGCCAGCAGCCAAGATAGGTACACCATAGGGAAACTGTTTTTT. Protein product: CASSQDRYTIGKLFF.

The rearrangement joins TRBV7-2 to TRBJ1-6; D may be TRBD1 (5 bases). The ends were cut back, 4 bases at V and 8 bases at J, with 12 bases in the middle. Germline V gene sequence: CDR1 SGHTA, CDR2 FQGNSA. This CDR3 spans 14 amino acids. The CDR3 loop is CASSSRTQYSPLHF. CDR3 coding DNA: TGTGCCAGCAGCTCTCGGACACAATATTCACCCCTCCACTTT.

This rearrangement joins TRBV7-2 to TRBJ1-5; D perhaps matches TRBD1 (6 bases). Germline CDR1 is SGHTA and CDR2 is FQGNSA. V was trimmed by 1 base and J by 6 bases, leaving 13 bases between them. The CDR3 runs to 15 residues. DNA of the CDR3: TGTGCCAGCAGCTTAGAGAGCTCAGGGGTTCAGCCCCAGCATTTT. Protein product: CASSLESSGVQPQHF.

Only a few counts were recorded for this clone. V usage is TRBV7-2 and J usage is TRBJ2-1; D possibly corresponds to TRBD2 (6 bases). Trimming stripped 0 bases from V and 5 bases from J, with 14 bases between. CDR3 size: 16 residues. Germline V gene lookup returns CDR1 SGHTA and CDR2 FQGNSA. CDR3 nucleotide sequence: TGTGCCAGCAGCTTAGCGGCGGGGCCCACGGACAATGAGCAGTTCTTC. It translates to CASSLAAGPTDNEQFF.

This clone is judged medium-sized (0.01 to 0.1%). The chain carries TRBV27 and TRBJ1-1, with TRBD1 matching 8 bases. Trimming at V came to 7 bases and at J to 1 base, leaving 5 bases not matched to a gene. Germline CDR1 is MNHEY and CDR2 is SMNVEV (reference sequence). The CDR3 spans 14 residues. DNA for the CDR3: TGTGCCAGCAATAGACAGGGGCCGAACACTGAAGCTTTCTTT. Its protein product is CASNRQGPNTEAFF.

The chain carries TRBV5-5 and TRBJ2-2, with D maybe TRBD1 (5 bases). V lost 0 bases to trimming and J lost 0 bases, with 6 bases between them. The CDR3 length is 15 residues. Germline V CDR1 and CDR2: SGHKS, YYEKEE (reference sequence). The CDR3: CASSLARANTGELFF. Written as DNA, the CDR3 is TGTGCCAGCAGCTTGGCCAGGGCGAACACCGGGGAGCTGTTTTTT.

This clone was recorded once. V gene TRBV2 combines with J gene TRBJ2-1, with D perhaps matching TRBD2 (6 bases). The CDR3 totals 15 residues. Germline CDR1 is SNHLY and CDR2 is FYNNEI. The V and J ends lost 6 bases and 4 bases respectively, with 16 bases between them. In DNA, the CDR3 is TGTGCCAGCAGCCCTCCAGCGGGCCTTTACAATGAGCAGTTCTTC. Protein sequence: CASSPPAGLYNEQFF.

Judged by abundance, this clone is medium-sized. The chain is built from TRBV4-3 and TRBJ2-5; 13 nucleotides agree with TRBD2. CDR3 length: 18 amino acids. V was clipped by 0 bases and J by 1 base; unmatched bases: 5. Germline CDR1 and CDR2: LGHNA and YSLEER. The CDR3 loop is CASSQDMGTSGAQETQYF. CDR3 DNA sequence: TGCGCCAGCAGCCAAGATATGGGGACTAGCGGGGCCCAAGAGACCCAGTACTTC.

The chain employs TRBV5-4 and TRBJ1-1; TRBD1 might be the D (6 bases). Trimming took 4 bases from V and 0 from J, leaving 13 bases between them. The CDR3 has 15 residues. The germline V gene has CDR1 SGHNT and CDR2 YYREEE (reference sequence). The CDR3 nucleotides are TGTGCCAGCAGCGGTACCAGGGGACTGAACACTGAAGCTTTCTTT. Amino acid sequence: CASSGTRGLNTEAFF.

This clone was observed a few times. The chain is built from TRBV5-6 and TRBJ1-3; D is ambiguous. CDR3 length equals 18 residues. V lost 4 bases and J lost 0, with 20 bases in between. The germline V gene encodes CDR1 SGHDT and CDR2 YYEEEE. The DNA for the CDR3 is TGTGCCAGCAGCCCCCCCCTCGGGAGTCCTAACTCTGGAAACACCATATATTTT. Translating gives CASSPPLGSPNSGNTIYF. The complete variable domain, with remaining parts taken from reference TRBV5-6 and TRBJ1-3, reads DAGVTQSPTHLIKTRGQQVTLRCSPKSGHDTVSWYQQALGQGPQFIFQYYEEEERQRGNFPDRFSGHQFPNYSSELNVNALLLGDSALYLCASSPPLGSPNSGNTIYFGEGSWLTVV.

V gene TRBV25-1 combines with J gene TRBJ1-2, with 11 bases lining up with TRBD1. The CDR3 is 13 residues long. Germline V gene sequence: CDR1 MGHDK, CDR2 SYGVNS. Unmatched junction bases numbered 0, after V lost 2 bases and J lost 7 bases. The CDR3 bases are TGTGCCAGCAGTGAAGGGACAGGGGGTGGCTACACCTTC. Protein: CASSEGTGGGYTF.

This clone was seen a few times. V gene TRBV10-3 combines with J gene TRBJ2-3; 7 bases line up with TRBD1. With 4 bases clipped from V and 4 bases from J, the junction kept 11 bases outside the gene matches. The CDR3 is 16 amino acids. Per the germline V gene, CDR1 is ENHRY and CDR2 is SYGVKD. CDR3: CAISVTLDRVPDTQYF. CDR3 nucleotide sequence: TGTGCCATCAGTGTTACCTTAGACAGGGTCCCAGATACGCAGTATTTT.

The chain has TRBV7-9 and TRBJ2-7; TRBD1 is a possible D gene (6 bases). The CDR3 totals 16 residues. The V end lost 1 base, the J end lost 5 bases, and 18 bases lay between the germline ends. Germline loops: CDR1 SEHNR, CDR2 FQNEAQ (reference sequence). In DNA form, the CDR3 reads TGTGCCAGCAGCTTAGTCTTCAGCCAGGGGCCAAACGAGCAGTACTTC. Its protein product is CASSLVFSQGPNEQYF. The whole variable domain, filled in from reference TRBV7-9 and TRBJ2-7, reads DTGVSQNPRHKITKRGQNVTFRCDPISEHNRLYWYRQTLGQGPEFLTYFQNEAQLEKSRLLSDRFSAERPKGSFSTLEIQRTEQGDSAMYLCASSLVFSQGPNEQYFGPGTRLTVT.

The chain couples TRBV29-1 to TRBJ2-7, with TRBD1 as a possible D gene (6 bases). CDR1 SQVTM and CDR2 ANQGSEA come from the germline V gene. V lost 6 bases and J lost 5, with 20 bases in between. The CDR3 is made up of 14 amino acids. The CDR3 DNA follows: TGCAGCGTCACCCCGGGACACAGTAGCAACGAGCAGTACTTC. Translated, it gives CSVTPGHSSNEQYF.

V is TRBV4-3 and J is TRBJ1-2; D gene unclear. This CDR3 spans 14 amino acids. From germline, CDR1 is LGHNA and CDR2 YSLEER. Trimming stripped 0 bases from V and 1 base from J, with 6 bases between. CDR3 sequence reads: CASSQERGNYGYTF. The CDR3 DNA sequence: TGCGCCAGCAGCCAAGAACGGGGTAACTATGGCTACACCTTC.

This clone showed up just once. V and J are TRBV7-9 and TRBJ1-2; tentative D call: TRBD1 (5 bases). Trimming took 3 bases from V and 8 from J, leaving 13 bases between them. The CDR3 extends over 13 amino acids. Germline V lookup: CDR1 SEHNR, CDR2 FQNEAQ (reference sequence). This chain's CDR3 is CASSFLRVEGYTF. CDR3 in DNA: TGTGCCAGCAGCTTTCTCAGGGTTGAGGGCTACACCTTC.

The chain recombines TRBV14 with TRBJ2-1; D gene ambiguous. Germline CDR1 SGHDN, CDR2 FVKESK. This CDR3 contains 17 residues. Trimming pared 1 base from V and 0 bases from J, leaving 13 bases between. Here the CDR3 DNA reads TGTGCCAGCAGCCAAGGGGGTTGGGCCCGCTCCTACAATGAGCAGTTCTTC. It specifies CASSQGGWARSYNEQFF. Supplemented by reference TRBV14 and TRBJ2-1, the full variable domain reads EAGVTQFPSHSVIEKGQTVTLRCDPISGHDNLYWYRRVMGKEIKFLLHFVKESKQDESGMPNNRFLAERTGGTYSTLKVQPAELEDSGVYFCASSQGGWARSYNEQFFGPGTRLTVL.

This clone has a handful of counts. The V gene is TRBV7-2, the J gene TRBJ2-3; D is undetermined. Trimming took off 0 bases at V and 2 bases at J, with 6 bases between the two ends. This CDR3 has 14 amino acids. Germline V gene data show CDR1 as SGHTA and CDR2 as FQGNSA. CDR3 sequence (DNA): TGTGCCAGCAGCTTAGCAGCTATCACAGATACGCAGTATTTT. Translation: CASSLAAITDTQYF.

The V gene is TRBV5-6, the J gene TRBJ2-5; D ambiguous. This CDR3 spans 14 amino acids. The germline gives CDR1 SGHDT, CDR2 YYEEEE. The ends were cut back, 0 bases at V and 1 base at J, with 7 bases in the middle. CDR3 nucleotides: TGTGCCAGCAGCTTGGCGGTGGCCCAAGAGACCCAGTACTTC. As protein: CASSLAVAQETQYF.

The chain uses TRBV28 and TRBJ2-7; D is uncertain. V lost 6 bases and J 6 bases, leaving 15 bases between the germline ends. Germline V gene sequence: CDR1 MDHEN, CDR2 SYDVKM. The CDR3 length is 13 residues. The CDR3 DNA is TGTGCCAGCAGATCCCCGCTATCGGGCGAGCAGTACTTC. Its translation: CASRSPLSGEQYF.

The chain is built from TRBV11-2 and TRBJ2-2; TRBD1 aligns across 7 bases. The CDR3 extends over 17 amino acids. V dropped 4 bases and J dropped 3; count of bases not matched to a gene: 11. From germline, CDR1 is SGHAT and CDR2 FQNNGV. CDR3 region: CASSSPRQGEDTGELFF. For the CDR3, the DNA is TGTGCCAGCAGCTCGCCGAGACAGGGAGAAGACACCGGGGAGCTGTTTTTT.

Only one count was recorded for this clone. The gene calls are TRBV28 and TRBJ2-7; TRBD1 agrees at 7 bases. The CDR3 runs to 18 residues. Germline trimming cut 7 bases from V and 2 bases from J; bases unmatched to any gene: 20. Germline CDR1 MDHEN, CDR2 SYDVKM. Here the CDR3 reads CASIPGGRWGQKAYEQYF. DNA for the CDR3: TGTGCCAGCATCCCCGGTGGTAGATGGGGACAGAAAGCCTACGAGCAGTACTTC. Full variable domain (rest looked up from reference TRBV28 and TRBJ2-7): DVKVTQSSRYLVKRTGEKVFLECVQDMDHENMFWYRQDPGLGLRLIYFSYDVKMKEKGDIPEGYSVSREKKERFSLILESASTNQTSMYLCASIPGGRWGQKAYEQYFGPGTRLTVT.

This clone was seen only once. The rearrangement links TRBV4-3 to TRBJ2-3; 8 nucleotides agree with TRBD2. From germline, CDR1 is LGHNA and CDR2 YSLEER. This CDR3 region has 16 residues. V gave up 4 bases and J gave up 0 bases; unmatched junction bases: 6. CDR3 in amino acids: CASSPRAGASTDTQYF. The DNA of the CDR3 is TGCGCCAGCAGCCCGAGAGCGGGGGCTAGCACAGATACGCAGTATTTT.